This T cell receptor (beta chain) was obtained from a study of T cells in Graves' hyperthyroidism and ophthalmopathy. Overall study findings and caveats: Blood also showed most of the thyroid clonotypes that were expanded above 0.001. A model using 13 V-J features told ophthalmopathy apart from stable hyperthyroidism.

TCR beta CDR3 regions were amplified from RNA. First-round RT-PCR of the TCR CDR3 relied on the HTBI primer set. TCRdb re-analysed the multiplex PCR reads in MiXCR, keeping a single row per CDR3 protein. Found here are 500,000 or so distinct CDR3 sequences, 16% of them singletons; the top ten hold about 29%. This clonotype was counted many times. Its antigen remains unknown. Clinical symptoms, serum thyroxine, TRAb, thyroid ultrasound and orbital computed tomography informed diagnoses. Fresh peripheral blood, roughly 9.8 ml of it, supplied the PBMCs. The receptor was isolated from a woman aged 25 to 39 with Graves' ophthalmopathy. Sample: blood.

The CDR3 spells CASSSGLADRDTQYF. The CDR3 coding sequence is TGCGCCAGCAGCTCCGGACTAGCGGACCGAGATACGCAGTATTTT. The chain has TRBV5-1 and TRBJ2-3; 10 bases agree with TRBD2. V was clipped by 3 bases and J by 5 bases; unmatched bases: 6. The CDR3 totals 15 residues. Germline values: CDR1 SGHRS, CDR2 YFSETQ.